This T cell receptor (beta chain) was captured by sequencing in a study of spatial heterogeneity in lung cancer. In the study overall: Alpha-chain sequences were consistently detected in smaller numbers than beta-chain sequences.

Study-wide findings and caveats: For expanded intratumoral alpha and beta TCRs, counts tracked tumor mutation counts.

Relative to its sample, this clonotype is medium-sized. Its antigen remains unknown. Via MiXCR, TCRdb re-called the 5' RACE reads, giving one row per CDR3 protein. This table holds around 2,600 distinct CDR3 sequences, less than 7.5% found once. Time point specified: sample taken at primary tumor resection. Patients with untreated early-stage non-small cell lung cancer, numbering some 72, were the donors. Sequencing covered unsorted whole RNA taken from tumor, nontumor lung or frozen PBMC. The CDR3 is 18 amino acids. V trimming: 1 base; J trimming: 5 bases; junction bases outside the gene matches: 14. Looked up from germline, CDR1 is SGHKS and CDR2 is YYEKEE (reference sequence).

V usage is TRBV5-5 and J usage is TRBJ1-1, with TRBD1 identical over 10 bases. The sequence came from a female donor with early-stage non-small cell lung cancer. The sample consisted of lung tumor tissue, taken at surgery. The CDR3 region is CASSLRDDRGRGWTEAFF. In nucleotides, the CDR3 is TGTGCCAGCAGCTTGCGGGATGACAGGGGGCGAGGGTGGACTGAAGCTTTCTTT.